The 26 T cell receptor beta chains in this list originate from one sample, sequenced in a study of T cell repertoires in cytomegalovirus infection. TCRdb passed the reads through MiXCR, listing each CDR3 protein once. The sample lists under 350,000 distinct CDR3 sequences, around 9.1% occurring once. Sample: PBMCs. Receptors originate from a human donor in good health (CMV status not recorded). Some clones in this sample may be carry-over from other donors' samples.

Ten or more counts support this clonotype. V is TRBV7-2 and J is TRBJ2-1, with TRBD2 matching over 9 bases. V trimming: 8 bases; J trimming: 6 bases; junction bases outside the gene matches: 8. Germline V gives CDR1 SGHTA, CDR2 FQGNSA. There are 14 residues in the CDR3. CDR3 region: CASRQGLAPNEQFF. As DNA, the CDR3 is TGTGCCAGCCGCCAGGGACTAGCCCCCAATGAGCAGTTCTTC.

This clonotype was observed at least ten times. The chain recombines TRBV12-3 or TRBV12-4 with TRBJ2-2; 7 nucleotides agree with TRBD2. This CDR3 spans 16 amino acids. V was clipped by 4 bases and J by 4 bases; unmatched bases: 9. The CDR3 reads CASSWGGGRGTGELFF. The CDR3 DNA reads TGTGCCAGCAGTTGGGGGGGTGGGCGAGGCACCGGGGAGCTGTTTTTT.

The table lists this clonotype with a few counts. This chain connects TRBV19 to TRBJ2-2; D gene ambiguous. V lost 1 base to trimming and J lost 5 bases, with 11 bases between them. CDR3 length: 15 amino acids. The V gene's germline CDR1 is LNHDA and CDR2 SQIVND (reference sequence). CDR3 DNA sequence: TGTGCCAGTAGTATAGCCCAGACAAGAACCGGGGAGCTGTTTTTT. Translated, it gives CASSIAQTRTGELFF.

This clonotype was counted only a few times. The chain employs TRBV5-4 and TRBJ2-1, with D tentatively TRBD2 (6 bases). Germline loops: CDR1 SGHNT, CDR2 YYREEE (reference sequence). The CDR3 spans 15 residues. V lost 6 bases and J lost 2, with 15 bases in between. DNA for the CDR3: TGTGCCAGCACCACCCCGGCGGGGCCCTACAATGAGCAGTTCTTC. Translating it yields CASTTPAGPYNEQFF.

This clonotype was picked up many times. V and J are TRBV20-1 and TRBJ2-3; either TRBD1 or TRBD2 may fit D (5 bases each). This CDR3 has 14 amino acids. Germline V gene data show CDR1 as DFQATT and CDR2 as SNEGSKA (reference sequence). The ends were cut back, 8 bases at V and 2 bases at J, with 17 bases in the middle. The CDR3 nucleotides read TGCAGTACCCGGGACCTCGGCGACACAGATACGCAGTATTTT. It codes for CSTRDLGDTDTQYF.

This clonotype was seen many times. CDR3 sequence: CAISESKLNTEAFF. The CDR3 DNA sequence: TGTGCCATCAGTGAGTCCAAACTGAACACTGAAGCTTTCTTT. The rearrangement uses TRBV10-3 and TRBJ1-1; no firm D call. The length of the CDR3 is 14 residues. Trimming pared 0 bases from V and 0 bases from J, leaving 5 bases between. Looked up from germline, CDR1 is ENHRY and CDR2 is SYGVKD.

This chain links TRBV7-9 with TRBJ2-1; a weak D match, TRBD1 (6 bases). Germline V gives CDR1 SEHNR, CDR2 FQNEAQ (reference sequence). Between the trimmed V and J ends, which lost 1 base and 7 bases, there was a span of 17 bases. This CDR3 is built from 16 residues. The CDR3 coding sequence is TGTGCCAGCAGCTTAGGGGGACAAGGGAGTTGGAATGAGCAGTTCTTC. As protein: CASSLGGQGSWNEQFF.

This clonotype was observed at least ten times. The CDR3 region has the DNA TGTGCCAGCAGCTTAAGGAGTGTGAACACTGAAGCTTTCTTT. Amino acids: CASSLRSVNTEAFF. The J gene is TRBJ1-1, the V gene TRBV7-2, with no clear D. Trimming cost V 2 bases and J 0 bases, with 7 bases left between them. Germline V gives CDR1 SGHTA, CDR2 FQGNSA. This CDR3 is built from 14 residues.

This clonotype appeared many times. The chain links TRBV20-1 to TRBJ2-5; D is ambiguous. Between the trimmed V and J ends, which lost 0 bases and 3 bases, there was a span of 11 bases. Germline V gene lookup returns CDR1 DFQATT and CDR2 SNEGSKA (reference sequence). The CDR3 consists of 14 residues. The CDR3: CSARDPRREETQYF. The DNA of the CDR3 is TGCAGTGCTAGAGATCCCCGGAGAGAAGAGACCCAGTACTTC.

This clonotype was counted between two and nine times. The CDR3 bases are TGCAGTGCCCGTGTCCCGAACGGGGTGGATAGCACAGATACGCAGTATTTT. Its translation is CSARVPNGVDSTDTQYF. The genes are TRBV20-1 and TRBJ2-3; TRBD2 might be the D (5 bases). The length of the CDR3 is 17 residues. Germline CDR1 and CDR2: DFQATT and SNEGSKA (reference sequence). With 6 bases removed from V and 0 bases from J, the gap between germline ends came to 22 bases.

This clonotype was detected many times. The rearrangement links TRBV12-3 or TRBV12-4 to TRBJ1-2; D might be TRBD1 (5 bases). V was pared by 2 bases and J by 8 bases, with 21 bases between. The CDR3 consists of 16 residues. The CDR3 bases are TGTGCCAGCAGTTTATTCGCCGGGGTCCAGGGATACGGCTACACCTTC. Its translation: CASSLFAGVQGYGYTF.

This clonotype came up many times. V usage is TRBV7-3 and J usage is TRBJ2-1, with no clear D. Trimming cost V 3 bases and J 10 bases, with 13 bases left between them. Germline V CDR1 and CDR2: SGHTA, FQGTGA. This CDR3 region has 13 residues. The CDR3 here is CASSLNSPGEQFF. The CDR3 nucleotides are TGTGCCAGCAGCTTGAACAGCCCTGGGGAGCAGTTCTTC.

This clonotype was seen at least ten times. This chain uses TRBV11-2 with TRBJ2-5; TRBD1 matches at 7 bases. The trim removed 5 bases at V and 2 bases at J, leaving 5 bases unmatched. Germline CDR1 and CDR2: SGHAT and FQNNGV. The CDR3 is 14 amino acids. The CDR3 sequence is CASSRGTAQETQYF. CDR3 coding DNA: TGTGCCAGCAGCCGAGGGACAGCACAAGAGACCCAGTACTTC.

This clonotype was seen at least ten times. The CDR3 is CSARGWEYF. CDR3 sequence (DNA): TGCAGTGCCAGGGGGTGGGAGTACTTC. The V gene is TRBV20-1, the J gene TRBJ2-7; 7 bases align to TRBD1. The CDR3 is made up of 9 amino acids. CDR1 and CDR2 from the germline V gene are DFQATT and SNEGSKA (reference sequence). After removal of 6 bases from V and 11 bases from J, the junction contained 4 bases not matched to a gene.

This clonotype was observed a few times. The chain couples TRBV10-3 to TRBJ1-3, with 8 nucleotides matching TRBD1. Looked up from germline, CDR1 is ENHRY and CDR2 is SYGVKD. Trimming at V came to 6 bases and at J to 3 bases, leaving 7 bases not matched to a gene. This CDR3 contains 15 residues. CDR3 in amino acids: CAISEIGTGGNTIYF. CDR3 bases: TGTGCCATCAGCGAAATTGGGACAGGTGGAAACACCATATATTTT.

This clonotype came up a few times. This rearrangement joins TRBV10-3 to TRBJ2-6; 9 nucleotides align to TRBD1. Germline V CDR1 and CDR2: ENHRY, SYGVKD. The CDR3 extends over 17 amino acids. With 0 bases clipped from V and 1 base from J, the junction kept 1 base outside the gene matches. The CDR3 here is CAISESGQGSGANVLTF. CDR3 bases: TGTGCCATCAGTGAGTCCGGACAGGGGTCTGGGGCCAACGTCCTGACTTTC.

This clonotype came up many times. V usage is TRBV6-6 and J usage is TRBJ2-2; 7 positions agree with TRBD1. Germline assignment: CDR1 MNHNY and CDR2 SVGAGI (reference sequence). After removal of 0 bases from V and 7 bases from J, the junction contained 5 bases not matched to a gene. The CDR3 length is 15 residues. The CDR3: CASSYSGQAGGELFF. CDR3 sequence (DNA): TGTGCCAGCAGTTACTCCGGACAGGCCGGCGGGGAGCTGTTTTTT.

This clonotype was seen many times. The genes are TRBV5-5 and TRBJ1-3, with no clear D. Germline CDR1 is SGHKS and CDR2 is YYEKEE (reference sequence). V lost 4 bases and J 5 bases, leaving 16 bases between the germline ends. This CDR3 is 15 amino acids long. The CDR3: CASSPGDASRNTIYF. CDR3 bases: TGTGCCAGCAGCCCGGGAGACGCGTCTAGAAACACCATATATTTT. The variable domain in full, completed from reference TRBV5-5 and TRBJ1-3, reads DAGVTQSPTHLIKTRGQQVTLRCSPISGHKSVSWYQQVLGQGPQFIFQYYEKEERGRGNFPDRFSARQFPNYSSELNVNALLLGDSALYLCASSPGDASRNTIYFGEGSWLTVV.

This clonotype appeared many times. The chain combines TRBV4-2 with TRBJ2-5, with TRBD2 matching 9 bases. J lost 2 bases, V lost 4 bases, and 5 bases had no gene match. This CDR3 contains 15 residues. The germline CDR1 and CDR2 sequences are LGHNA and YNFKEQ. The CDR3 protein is CASSLLTSGQETQYF. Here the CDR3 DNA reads TGTGCCAGCAGCCTCCTGACTAGCGGTCAAGAGACCCAGTACTTC.

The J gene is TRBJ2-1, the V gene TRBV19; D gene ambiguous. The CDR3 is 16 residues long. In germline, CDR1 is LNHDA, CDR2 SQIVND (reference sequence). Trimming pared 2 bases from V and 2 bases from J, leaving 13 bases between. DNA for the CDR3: TGTGCCAGTAGTATAAACCGTCTCAGTACCTACAATGAGCAGTTCTTC. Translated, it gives CASSINRLSTYNEQFF.

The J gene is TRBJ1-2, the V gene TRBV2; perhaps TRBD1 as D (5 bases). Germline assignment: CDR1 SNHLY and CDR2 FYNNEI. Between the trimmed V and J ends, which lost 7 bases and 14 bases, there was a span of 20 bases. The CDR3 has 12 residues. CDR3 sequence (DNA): TGTGCCAGCACCGACCGGGACCCCCCAAGAACCTTC. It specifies CASTDRDPPRTF.

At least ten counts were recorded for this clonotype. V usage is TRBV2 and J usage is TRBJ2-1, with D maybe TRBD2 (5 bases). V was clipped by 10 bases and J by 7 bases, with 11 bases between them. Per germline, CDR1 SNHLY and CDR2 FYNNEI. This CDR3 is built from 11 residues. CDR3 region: CAIPTGNEQFF. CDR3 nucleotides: TGTGCCATCCCTACGGGAAATGAGCAGTTCTTC.

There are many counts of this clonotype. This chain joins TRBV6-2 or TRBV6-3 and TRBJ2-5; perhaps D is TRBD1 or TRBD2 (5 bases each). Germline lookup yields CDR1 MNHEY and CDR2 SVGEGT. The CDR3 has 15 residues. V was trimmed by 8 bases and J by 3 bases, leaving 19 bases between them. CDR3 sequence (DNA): TGTGCCAGCCTGGGAGAGAGACAGAGAGAAGAGACCCAGTACTTC. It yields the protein CASLGERQREETQYF.

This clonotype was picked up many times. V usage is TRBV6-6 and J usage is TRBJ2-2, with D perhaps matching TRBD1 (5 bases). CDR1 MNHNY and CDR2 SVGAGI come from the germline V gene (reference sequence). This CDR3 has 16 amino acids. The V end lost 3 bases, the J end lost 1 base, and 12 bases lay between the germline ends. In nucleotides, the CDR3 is TGTGCCAGCAGTTATGGGCAGGGTTGGAACACCGGGGAGCTGTTTTTT. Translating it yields CASSYGQGWNTGELFF.

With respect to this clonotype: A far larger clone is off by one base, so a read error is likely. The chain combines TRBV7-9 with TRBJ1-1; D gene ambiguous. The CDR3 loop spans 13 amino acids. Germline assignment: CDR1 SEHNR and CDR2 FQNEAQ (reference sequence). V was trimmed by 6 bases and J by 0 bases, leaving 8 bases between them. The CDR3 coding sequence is TGTGCCAGCAGTTCAAACATGAACACTGAAGCTTTCTTT. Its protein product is CASSSNMNTEAFF. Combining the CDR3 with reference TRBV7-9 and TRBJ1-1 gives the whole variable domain DTGVSQNPRHKITKRGQNVTFRCDPISEHNRLYWYRQTLGQGPEFLTYFQNEAQLEKSRLLSDRFSAERPKGSFSTLEIQRTEQGDSAMYLCASSSNMNTEAFFGQGTRLTVV.

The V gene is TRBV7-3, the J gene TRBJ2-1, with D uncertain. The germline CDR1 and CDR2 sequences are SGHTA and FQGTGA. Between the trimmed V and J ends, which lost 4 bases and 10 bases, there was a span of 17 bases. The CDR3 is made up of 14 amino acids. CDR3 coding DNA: TGTGCCAGCAGCTCTTCGGACGGTTGGAGAGAGCAGTTCTTC. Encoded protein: CASSSSDGWREQFF.